Shown below are 5 T cell receptor beta chains from a single sample sequenced in a study of blood T cell repertoires in COVID-19. Sequencing was performed with immunoSEQ multiplex PCR; in TCRdb, only in-frame clones are kept and a portion is missing. The table has approximately 210,000 clones, roughly 90% seen once. The sequenced sample consisted of PBMCs or T cells enriched from blood (not recorded which). The receptors were sampled from a woman aged 18-30 years who had recovered from COVID-19.

This chain connects TRBV5-4 to TRBJ2-7, with 12 positions matching TRBD2. The CDR3 runs to 14 residues. V shed 5 bases, J shed 2 bases, and the junction held 2 bases outside the gene matches. Germline loops: CDR1 SGHNT, CDR2 YYREEE (reference sequence). CDR3 loop: CASSLAGGTYEQYF. The CDR3 nucleotides are TGTGCCAGCAGTCTAGCGGGGGGGACCTACGAGCAGTACTTC.

CDR3 nucleotide sequence: TGTGCCAGCAGCTTAGTGGGACAGGGGAACTATGGCTACACCTTC. This translates into CASSLVGQGNYGYTF. The chain is built from TRBV7-9 and TRBJ1-2, with 10 bases fitting TRBD1. Trimming took 1 base from V and 2 from J; bases not matched to a gene: 1. CDR3 length: 15 amino acids. CDR1 is SEHNR and CDR2 is FQNEAQ in the germline V gene (reference sequence).

J is TRBJ2-6 and V is TRBV2; a weak D match, TRBD1 (5 bases). V lost 6 bases, J lost 0 bases, and 6 bases lay in between. The CDR3 length is 14 residues. From germline, CDR1 is SNHLY and CDR2 FYNNEI. The CDR3 region is CASSRDSGANVLTF. CDR3 sequence (DNA): TGTGCCAGCAGCAGGGACTCTGGGGCCAACGTCCTGACTTTC.

This rearrangement joins TRBV28 to TRBJ2-7; 7 nucleotides align to TRBD1. The CDR3 contains 13 residues. CDR1 and CDR2 from the germline V gene are MDHEN and SYDVKM. The ends lost 7 bases at V and 1 base at J; junction bases unmatched: 4. The CDR3 loop is CASNPGQSYEQYF. The CDR3 coding sequence is TGTGCCAGCAATCCGGGACAGTCCTACGAGCAGTACTTC.

This sequence joins TRBV27 and TRBJ1-5; D remains ambiguous. There are 13 residues in the CDR3. Trimming shortened V by 0 bases and J by 9 bases, and 9 bases separated the two germline ends. Germline V gene data show CDR1 as MNHEY and CDR2 as SMNVEV (reference sequence). DNA of the CDR3: TGTGCCAGCAGTTTATCCGGTCTGAGGCCCCAGCATTTT. It is translated as CASSLSGLRPQHF.